This paragraph reports one T cell receptor beta chain. An end of the junction does not agree with germline; a read error may underlie this. This specimen comes from a study of control samples from healthy donors and cancer patients. The germline V gene has CDR1 LNHDA and CDR2 SQIVND (reference sequence). The CDR3 totals 14 residues. Sequencing used immunoSEQ multiplex PCR; TCRdb keeps in-frame clones, though not all of them. The sample consists of 150,000 or so clones, around 96% of them appearing once. The sample comprised blood. This chain connects TRBV19 to TRBJ1-1, with 7 bases that match TRBD1. This clonotype was obtained from a man aged 35 to 55 in good health. The CDR3 nucleotides are TGTGCCAGTAGTACCGCAGGGGGGAACCCTGAAGCTTTCTTT. This sequence encodes CASSTAGGNPEAFF.